This T cell receptor beta chain is from a study of T cell changes during pregnancy in multiple sclerosis. CDR1 is LNHNV, CDR2 YYDKDF, per germline (reference sequence). The CDR3 is made up of 15 amino acids. The ends were cut back, 0 bases at V and 4 bases at J, with 12 bases in the middle. TCRdb's table, derived via immunoSEQ multiplex PCR, lists solely in-frame clones and lacks some. The profile covers 99,000 or so clones, with approximately 94% appearing a single time and more than 0.75% taken by the ten largest. The sequence was obtained from a female donor with multiple sclerosis, enrolled in a pregnancy study. Here the sequenced sample was peripheral blood, taken after pregnancy. The rearrangement links TRBV15 to TRBJ1-2, with D hard to call. The DNA of the CDR3 is TGTGCCACCAGCAGAGACGGGGTGCTTGGCTATGGCTACACCTTC. It is translated as CATSRDGVLGYGYTF.